The rows below give T cell receptor beta chains drawn from one sample of a study of regulatory T cells in long-lasting Graves disease. TCRdb re-derived calls from the multiplex PCR reads in MiXCR, one entry per CDR3 protein. The data contain about 220,000 distinct CDR3 sequences, 15% to 20% of them singletons. The sample also formed part of further work on T cells in Graves' hyperthyroidism and ophthalmopathy.

The source material was peripheral blood mononuclear cells (PBMCs), sampled at new diagnosis, from a patient treated with antithyroid drugs. These receptors were collected from a woman aged 25-40 years with Graves disease. Both conserved end residues are part of each CDR3. Each record gives: clone size, J gene, CDR3 length, D gene, V gene, CDR3 DNA, CDR3 protein. The D gene is left open where the match is weak. For some rows the clone size is stated as once, few or many, or as a class when expanded; others skip it.

NA | TRBJ1-5 | 18 | TRBD1 | TRBV15 | TGTGCCACCAGCAGAGATCCCCCGGGACAGGGGGACAATCAGCCCCAGCATTTT | CATSRDPPGQGDNQPQHF
few | TRBJ2-2 | 13 | NA | TRBV30 | TGTGCCTGGAGTGTGATAGCAACCGGGGAGCTGTTTTTT | CAWSVIATGELFF
NA | TRBJ2-7 | 13 | NA | TRBV2 | TGTGCCAGCAGGGCGGGACCAAACTACGAGCAGTACTTC | CASRAGPNYEQYF
NA | TRBJ1-1 | 13 | NA | TRBV7-8 | TGTGCCAGCAGCTTAGTTGCCCAGGGGGAAGCTTTCTTT | CASSLVAQGEAFF
many | TRBJ2-6 | 15 | NA | TRBV19 | TGTGCCAGTAACCCGACAGACTCTGGGGCCAACGTCCTGACTTTC | CASNPTDSGANVLTF
many | TRBJ2-6 | 18 | NA | TRBV10-3 | TGTGCCATCTCCGGAGGGAAGGACCCATACTCTGGGGCCAACGTCCTGACTTTC | CAISGGKDPYSGANVLTF
many | TRBJ2-1 | 12 | NA | TRBV13 | TGTGCCACACACCGGGGGCTGAATGAGCAGTTCTTC | CATHRGLNEQFF
many | TRBJ1-2 | 13 | TRBD1 | TRBV6-1 | TGTGCCAGCAGGCGGGACAGGGGACTTGGCTACACCTTC | CASRRDRGLGYTF
many | TRBJ2-5 | 15 | TRBD2 | TRBV6-1 | TGTGCCAGCAGCGACAATCTAGCGGGGGAAGAGACCCAGTACTTC | CASSDNLAGEETQYF
NA | TRBJ1-5 | 17 | NA | TRBV5-1 | TGCGCCAGCAGCTTGGTGAGGGTTAACAATAGCAATCAGCCCCGGCATTTT | CASSLVRVNNSNQPRHF
many | TRBJ1-5 | 13 | NA | TRBV9 | TGTGCCAGCAGCGTAGAGGGCTCGCAGCCCCAGCATTTT | CASSVEGSQPQHF
many | TRBJ2-7 | 13 | NA | TRBV7-9 | TGTGCCAGCAGCTTAAGGGAGATCTACGAGCAGTACTTC | CASSLREIYEQYF
once | TRBJ2-1 | 14 | NA | TRBV28 | TGTGCCAGCAGTGTGTTTCCTCGGCACAATGAGCAGTTCTTC | CASSVFPRHNEQFF
many | TRBJ2-7 | 14 | TRBD1 | TRBV30 | TGTGCCTGGACCCCCCCGGGACAGTTGTACGAGCAGTACTTC | CAWTPPGQLYEQYF